One sample yielded the 27 T cell receptor beta chains listed below, sequenced in a study of CD8 T cells in Susac syndrome. Random hexamers were used to reverse transcribe an amount of about 0.45 to 1 ug RNA. In TCRdb, the immunoSEQ multiplex PCR reads were re-called with MiXCR into one record per CDR3 protein. The sample shows 150,000 to 200,000 distinct CDR3 sequences, around 93% of them seen only once. The sequenced sample consisted of CD4+ T cells from PBMCs. These receptor sequences come from a human donor in good health.

This clonotype has a single count. V and J are TRBV7-8 and TRBJ1-2; 8 positions match TRBD1. The trim removed 5 bases at V and 2 bases at J, leaving 4 bases unmatched. Germline CDR1 SGHVS, CDR2 FQNEAQ. This CDR3 is 14 amino acids long. The CDR3: CASSRRDRNYGYTF. The CDR3 DNA is TGTGCCAGCAGCCGCCGGGACAGGAACTATGGCTACACCTTC.

The V gene is TRBV7-6, the J gene TRBJ2-3; D not resolved. V lost 5 bases and J 3 bases, leaving 9 bases between the germline ends. This CDR3 comprises 13 residues. Per germline, CDR1 SGHVS and CDR2 FNYEAQ. The CDR3 sequence: CASSATRTDTQYF. DNA of the CDR3: TGTGCCAGCAGCGCTACGAGGACAGATACGCAGTATTTT.

This clonotype occurred once. The V gene is TRBV20-1, the J gene TRBJ2-7, with 13 bases identical to TRBD2. V lost 2 bases to trimming and J lost 1 base; unmatched junction nucleotides: 8. Germline V CDR1 and CDR2: DFQATT, SNEGSKA (reference sequence). This CDR3 region has 17 residues. CDR3 protein: CSARRTSGGAGSYEQYF. The CDR3 nucleotides read TGCAGTGCTAGAAGAACTAGCGGGGGGGCCGGGTCCTACGAGCAGTACTTC.

J is TRBJ2-7 and V is TRBV2; 10 nucleotides line up with TRBD1. The length of the CDR3 is 14 residues. The trim removed 3 bases at V and 3 bases at J, leaving 2 bases unmatched. The germline CDR1 and CDR2 sequences are SNHLY and FYNNEI. CDR3 sequence: CASSDGQGGYEQYF. The CDR3 region has the DNA TGTGCCAGCAGTGACGGACAGGGGGGCTACGAGCAGTACTTC.

The chain recombines TRBV3-1 with TRBJ1-1, with 7 bases matching TRBD1. Germline-derived CDR1 and CDR2 are LGHDT and YNNKEL (reference sequence). V lost 0 bases, J lost 8 bases, and 3 bases stayed unmatched. The CDR3 consists of 13 residues. Here the CDR3 DNA reads TGTGCCAGCAGCCAAGACAGCAGGGGGGAAGCTTTCTTT. Protein: CASSQDSRGEAFF.

The J gene is TRBJ2-3, the V gene TRBV10-3; D is tentatively TRBD1 or TRBD2 (5 bases each). The germline V and J ends were trimmed by 3 bases and 11 bases, with 15 bases remaining between them. There are 13 residues in the CDR3. CDR1 ENHRY and CDR2 SYGVKD come from the germline V gene. The CDR3 loop reads CAISEIGAAKQYF. As DNA, the CDR3 is TGTGCCATCAGTGAAATCGGGGCGGCCAAGCAGTATTTT.

The genes are TRBV7-6 and TRBJ2-2; D possibly corresponds to TRBD1 (5 bases). Per the germline V gene, CDR1 is SGHVS and CDR2 is FNYEAQ. The CDR3 contains 16 residues. V was shortened by 7 bases and J by 2 bases, with 17 bases between the two germline ends. The CDR3 is CASTELSGRNTGELFF. The CDR3 coding sequence is TGTGCCAGCACCGAGCTTTCAGGGCGTAACACCGGGGAGCTGTTTTTT.

The chain joins TRBV2 to TRBJ1-2; D unresolved. Trimming took 8 bases from V and 1 from J, leaving 8 bases between them. Germline loops: CDR1 SNHLY, CDR2 FYNNEI. The CDR3 length is 12 residues. CDR3 amino acids: CASAVGNYGYTF. The CDR3 DNA sequence: TGTGCCAGCGCGGTCGGTAACTATGGCTACACCTTC.

This sequence joins TRBV2 and TRBJ2-2; D possibly corresponds to TRBD2 (6 bases). Germline V CDR1 and CDR2: SNHLY, FYNNEI. The CDR3 covers 16 residues. V lost 1 base and J lost 1, with 10 bases in between. The CDR3 protein is CASSEVGGVNTGELFF. The CDR3 region has the DNA TGTGCCAGCAGTGAAGTGGGCGGGGTGAACACCGGGGAGCTGTTTTTT. Drawing the rest from reference TRBV2 and TRBJ2-2, the complete variable domain is EPEVTQTPSHQVTQMGQEVILRCVPISNHLYFYWYRQILGQKVEFLVSFYNNEISEKSEIFDDQFSVERPDGSNFTLKIRSTKLEDSAMYFCASSEVGGVNTGELFFGEGSRLTVL.

The chain joins TRBV12-5 to TRBJ2-5, with D hard to call. V was trimmed by 2 bases and J by 3 bases, leaving 4 bases between them. Germline V gives CDR1 LGHNT, CDR2 FRNRAP. There are 12 residues in the CDR3. CDR3 sequence: CASGLREETQYF. DNA of the CDR3: TGTGCTAGTGGTTTGAGAGAAGAGACCCAGTACTTC.

The chain carries TRBV5-6 and TRBJ1-6, with 9 bases identical to TRBD1. V shed 4 bases, J shed 10 bases, and the junction held 6 bases outside the gene matches. The CDR3 is 14 amino acids. Germline CDR1 SGHDT, CDR2 YYEEEE. CDR3 nucleotide sequence: TGTGCCAGCAGCCCAAGGACAGGGGAATCACCCCTCCACTTT. This gives the protein CASSPRTGESPLHF. Drawing the rest from reference TRBV5-6 and TRBJ1-6, the complete variable domain is DAGVTQSPTHLIKTRGQQVTLRCSPKSGHDTVSWYQQALGQGPQFIFQYYEEEERQRGNFPDRFSGHQFPNYSSELNVNALLLGDSALYLCASSPRTGESPLHFGNGTRLTVT.

V gene TRBV11-2 combines with J gene TRBJ1-1; TRBD1 is a possible D gene (5 bases). V lost 5 bases to trimming and J lost 6 bases, with 16 bases between them. The germline V gene encodes CDR1 SGHAT and CDR2 FQNNGV. The CDR3 covers 14 residues. The CDR3 is CASSNRGGAAEAFF. The CDR3 DNA follows: TGTGCCAGCAGCAACCGGGGGGGTGCGGCTGAAGCTTTCTTT. Complete variable domain (other parts from reference TRBV11-2 and TRBJ1-1): EAGVAQSPRYKIIEKRQSVAFWCNPISGHATLYWYQQILGQGPKLLIQFQNNGVVDDSQLPKDRFSAERLKGVDSTLKIQPAKLEDSAVYLCASSNRGGAAEAFFGQGTRLTVV.

The V call is TRBV6-1, the J call TRBJ2-4; a possible D gene is TRBD2 (5 bases). Germline CDR1 is MNHNS and CDR2 is SASEGT. V lost 4 bases, J lost 8 bases, and 12 bases lay in between. The CDR3 length is 13 residues. The CDR3 reads CASSGPSGDIQYF. The DNA of the CDR3 is TGTGCCAGCAGTGGGCCATCCGGGGACATTCAGTACTTC.

CDR3 DNA: TGCGCCAGCACGTCTAGCGGGGGGGCCTCCTACAATGAGCAGTTCTTC. Its translation: CASTSSGGASYNEQFF. V gene TRBV5-1 combines with J gene TRBJ2-1; 12 bases match TRBD2. CDR1 and CDR2 from the germline V gene are SGHRS and YFSETQ. Trimming took 6 bases from V and 0 from J; bases not matched to a gene: 4. The CDR3 extends over 16 amino acids. Full variable domain (remainder filled in from reference TRBV5-1 and TRBJ2-1): KAGVTQTPRYLIKTRGQQVTLSCSPISGHRSVSWYQQTPGQGLQFLFEYFSETQRNKGNFPGRFSGRQFSNSRSEMNVSTLELGDSALYLCASTSSGGASYNEQFFGPGTRLTVL.

This clonotype was recorded once. Germline is not matched at one junction end, which may reflect a read error. The rearrangement uses TRBV6-5 and TRBJ2-7; 9 nucleotides match TRBD2. The CDR3 loop spans 19 amino acids. In germline, CDR1 is MNHEY, CDR2 SVGAGI. The CDR3 reads CASSYYFPVGGGGSYEQYF. The CDR3 nucleotides read TGTGCCAGCAGCTACTATTTCCCTGTCGGCGGGGGGGGCTCCTACGAGCAGTACTTC.

V and J are TRBV3-1 and TRBJ2-2, with 7 bases that match TRBD2. CDR3 length: 17 amino acids. Trimming took 1 base from V and 0 from J; bases not matched to a gene: 5. CDR1 is LGHDT, CDR2 YNNKEL, per germline (reference sequence). The CDR3 reads CASSQGSGTTNTGELFF. DNA for the CDR3: TGTGCCAGCAGCCAAGGCTCTGGGACTACGAACACCGGGGAGCTGTTTTTT.

The rearrangement joins TRBV15 to TRBJ1-2, with D possibly TRBD1 on 5 matching bases. Per germline, CDR1 LNHNV and CDR2 YYDKDF (reference sequence). The V gene lost 1 base and the J gene lost 6 bases, with 18 bases spanning the gap. The CDR3 loop spans 16 amino acids. The chain's CDR3 is CATSRGSGTGVDGYTF. In DNA, the CDR3 is TGTGCCACCAGCAGAGGATCCGGTACAGGAGTAGATGGCTACACCTTC.

The J gene is TRBJ1-2, the V gene TRBV6-6; the D gene is possibly TRBD1 (6 bases). This CDR3 is 14 amino acids long. Germline values: CDR1 MNHNY, CDR2 SVGAGI (reference sequence). Trimming removed 6 bases at V and 6 bases at J, with 17 bases between. CDR3 sequence: CASSPGPGVDGYTF. The CDR3 DNA sequence: TGTGCCAGCAGCCCAGGCCCAGGGGTAGATGGCTACACCTTC.

This rearrangement joins TRBV18 to TRBJ2-7; a weak D match, TRBD1 (6 bases). Germline lookup yields CDR1 KGHSH and CDR2 LQKENI. The length of the CDR3 is 14 residues. The V end lost 3 bases, the J end lost 1 base, and 10 bases lay between the germline ends. DNA for the CDR3: TGTGCCAGCTCACCCCCGAGGGGGTCCTACGAGCAGTACTTC. It yields the protein CASSPPRGSYEQYF.

This rearrangement joins TRBV14 to TRBJ2-1; perhaps TRBD2 as D (6 bases). The CDR3 is 18 amino acids. Trimming took off 8 bases at V and 0 bases at J, with 23 bases between the two ends. The germline CDR1 and CDR2 sequences are SGHDN and FVKESK. The CDR3 loop reads CASHPYTVGGSSYNEQFF. Here the CDR3 DNA reads TGTGCCAGCCACCCGTACACCGTGGGGGGAAGCTCCTACAATGAGCAGTTCTTC.

This clonotype showed up just once. J is TRBJ2-7 and V is TRBV29-1; tentative D call: TRBD2 (6 bases). The CDR3 is 14 amino acids. Germline V CDR1 and CDR2: SQVTM, ANQGSEA. V was shortened by 5 bases and J by 3 bases, with 17 bases between the two germline ends. The CDR3 here is CSVTTGTAHYEQYF. The CDR3 nucleotides read TGCAGCGTTACTACCGGGACTGCCCACTACGAGCAGTACTTC.

The chain employs TRBV27 and TRBJ1-2; 11 bases fit TRBD1. The CDR3 consists of 13 residues. V was pared by 4 bases and J by 12 bases, with 7 bases of the junction left unmatched. Germline V CDR1 and CDR2: MNHEY, SMNVEV (reference sequence). The DNA for the CDR3 is TGTGCCAGCAGTTGGACAGGGGGCGGGAGCAACACCTTC. Amino acids: CASSWTGGGSNTF.

This chain connects TRBV19 to TRBJ1-5; D gene unclear. Germline V CDR1 and CDR2: LNHDA, SQIVND (reference sequence). V was trimmed by 3 bases and J by 7 bases, leaving 10 bases between them. This CDR3 is built from 13 residues. CDR3 sequence: CASSIGHQQPQHF. CDR3 nucleotide sequence: TGTGCCAGTAGTATCGGCCACCAGCAGCCCCAGCATTTT.

The chain recombines TRBV5-1 with TRBJ2-1; the D call may be TRBD1 or TRBD2 (7 bases each). Germline V gives CDR1 SGHRS, CDR2 YFSETQ. V gave up 3 bases and J gave up 1 base, with 11 bases separating them. This CDR3 comprises 15 residues. The CDR3 spells CASSSQGGSYNEQFF. The CDR3 coding sequence is TGCGCCAGCAGCTCGCAGGGGGGGTCCTACAATGAGCAGTTCTTC.

The genes are TRBV13 and TRBJ1-3; D possibly corresponds to TRBD1 (5 bases). Between the trimmed V and J ends, which lost 5 bases and 0 bases, there was a span of 11 bases. CDR1 and CDR2 from the germline V gene are PRHDT and FYEKMQ (reference sequence). The CDR3 extends over 15 amino acids. CDR3 loop: CASSNTGLSGNTIYF. For the CDR3, the DNA is TGTGCCAGCAGCAATACAGGTCTCTCTGGAAACACCATATATTTT.

This chain uses TRBV29-1 with TRBJ2-3, with D tentatively TRBD1 (5 bases). Trimming cost V 6 bases and J 3 bases, with 7 bases left between them. This CDR3 region has 11 residues. The germline V gene has CDR1 SQVTM and CDR2 ANQGSEA. Written as DNA, the CDR3 is TGCAGCGTAGCAGGGACAGATACGCAGTATTTT. As protein: CSVAGTDTQYF.

This chain uses TRBV11-1 with TRBJ2-2, with D uncertain. Germline-derived CDR1 and CDR2 are SGHAT and FQDESV (reference sequence). The CDR3 sequence is 15 residues long. V lost 6 bases and J lost 5, with 16 bases in between. Here the CDR3 DNA reads TGTGCCAGCAGTCGCCCTACCGGGTATACCGGGGAGCTGTTTTTT. Its protein product is CASSRPTGYTGELFF.